This T cell receptor beta chain was retrieved from a study of cytomegalovirus exposure and HLA in healthy donors. General study findings and limits: TCR beta sequences numbering under 20,000 were associated with HLA alleles at 0.05 false discovery rate in a later analysis. Based on reports, TCR beta sequences accurately predicted HLA-A and HLA-B alleles for most subjects. About 87% or about 30% of the time was how often most TCR beta V segments were productive, according to an earlier analysis.

Concerning this clone: Its antigen is not known.

The PCR ran on 60 Vbeta and 13 Jbeta primers. Original handling: Later analysis identified 80 million to 85 million unique TCR beta chains, around 10 million shared. Some clones are missing from TCRdb's copy, which holds only in-frame ones; the method was immunoSEQ multiplex PCR. That table is the source of V, J and clone size, and D and trimming were worked out from the DNA. The sample lists about 120,000 clones, over 70% occurring once. CDR1 SGHTA and CDR2 FQGNSA come from the germline V gene. The CDR3 runs to 15 residues. Trimming left V 5 bases short and J 5 bases short, with 16 bases between. Sequenced: PBMCs. The chain joins TRBV7-2 to TRBJ2-1, with TRBD1 as a possible D gene (5 bases). This receptor was taken from a woman between 40 and 55 years old in good health and CMV-seronegative. The chain's CDR3 is CASSRKAGLNNEQFF. The CDR3, as DNA: TGTGCCAGCAGCCGAAAGGCAGGGTTAAACAATGAGCAGTTCTTC.